Only one count was recorded for the clone carrying this T cell receptor (beta chain). Its target is unknown. Germline lookup yields CDR1 MGHRA and CDR2 YSYEKL. The CDR3 covers 16 residues. J gave up 3 bases and V 0 bases, and 6 bases lay outside the gene matches. This record comes from a study of shared clonotypes between healthy human individuals. Turning to the study itself: Donor composition was a couple of women and a few men, aged 18 to 49. Regarding the study as a whole: Clonotype sharing among the donors was expected to vary with sequencing depth.

When replicate PCRs were run on sorted subsets, they used 150 to 250 ng DNA, approximately 33,000 T cell genomes. The assay was immunoSEQ multiplex PCR, and TCRdb's table has in-frame clones only and misses some. This sample has 1.5 million to 1.9 million clones, with roughly 98% found just once. Material: naive CD4+ T cells sorted from blood. The subset is: CD45RA+ positively selected. This TCR was sampled from a man aged 25-45 years in good health. This chain joins TRBV4-1 and TRBJ2-7, with 9 nucleotides matching TRBD2. The CDR3 DNA reads as TGCGCCAGCAGCCAAGAGGTGCTAGCGGGAATCTACGAGCAGTACTTC. It translates to CASSQEVLAGIYEQYF.